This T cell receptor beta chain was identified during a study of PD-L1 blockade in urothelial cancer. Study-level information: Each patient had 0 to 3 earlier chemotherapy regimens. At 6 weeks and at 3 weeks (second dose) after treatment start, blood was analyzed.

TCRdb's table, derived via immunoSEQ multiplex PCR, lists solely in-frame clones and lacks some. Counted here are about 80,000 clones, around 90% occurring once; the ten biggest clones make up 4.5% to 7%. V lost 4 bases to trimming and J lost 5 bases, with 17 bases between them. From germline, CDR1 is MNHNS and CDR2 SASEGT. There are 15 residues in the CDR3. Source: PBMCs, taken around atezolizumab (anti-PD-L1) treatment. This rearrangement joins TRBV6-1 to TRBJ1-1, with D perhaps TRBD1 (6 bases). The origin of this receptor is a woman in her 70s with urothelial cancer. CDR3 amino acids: CASSALGPRGTEAFF. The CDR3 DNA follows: TGTGCCAGCAGTGCACTCGGGCCAAGGGGGACTGAAGCTTTCTTT.